This T cell receptor beta chain was recovered during a study of control samples from healthy donors and cancer patients. The assay was immunoSEQ multiplex PCR, and TCRdb's table has in-frame clones only and misses some. The sample holds some 120,000 clones, approximately 90% seen once. Germline CDR1 is LGHNA and CDR2 is YNFKEQ. The ends lost 0 bases at V and 4 bases at J; junction bases unmatched: 13. This CDR3 is built from 18 residues. This clonotype was sampled from a woman aged 18-30 years in good health. The chain combines TRBV4-2 with TRBJ2-7, with 9 bases that match TRBD2. Sequencing was performed on blood. As DNA, the CDR3 is TGTGCCAGCAGCCAAGAGATCGGGTCGGCGGGAGGGCTGTACGAGCAGTACTTC. Its translation is CASSQEIGSAGGLYEQYF.